These 18 T cell receptor beta chains were all obtained from the same sample, sequenced in a study of response to subunit inactivated influenza vaccine. TCRdb re-derived calls from the RT-PCR reads in MiXCR, one entry per CDR3 protein. Of a few hundred thousand distinct CDR3 sequences listed, 21% are singletons. Sample: PBMCs from blood, taken around 22 months after vaccination. The receptors stem from a man between 45 and 75 years old who received an inactivated influenza vaccine.

The J gene is TRBJ2-1, the V gene TRBV3-1, with 8 bases fitting TRBD2. CDR3 length: 14 residues. Germline V gives CDR1 LGHDT, CDR2 YNNKEL (reference sequence). J lost 8 bases, V lost 4 bases, and 7 bases had no gene match. The CDR3 DNA sequence: TGTGCCAGCAGCCTTTCTAGCGGGCCCCATGAGCAGTTCTTC. Its translation is CASSLSSGPHEQFF.

This clonotype has only a few counts. This chain links TRBV6-2 or TRBV6-3 with TRBJ1-6; a weak D match, TRBD1 (6 bases). V was cut by 2 bases and J by 15 bases, with 20 bases left in between. Looked up from germline, CDR1 is MNHEY and CDR2 is SVGEGT. The CDR3 covers 15 residues. CDR3 in DNA: TGTGCCAGCAGTTACATTACGGGGGCCTCAGCGGTCCTCCACTTT. It specifies CASSYITGASAVLHF.

This chain joins TRBV29-1 and TRBJ2-3, with D possibly being TRBD2 (5 bases). V was pared by 3 bases and J by 1 base, with 11 bases between. CDR3 length: 14 amino acids. CDR1 SQVTM and CDR2 ANQGSEA come from the germline V gene. For the CDR3, the DNA is TGCAGCGTTGATTGGCGGGTGGGCACAGATACGCAGTATTTT. It specifies CSVDWRVGTDTQYF.

This clonotype was seen only a few times. DNA for the CDR3: TGTGCCTGGAGTGTGAGGATGGGGCATACCAGAGAGACCCAGTACTTC. Its protein product is CAWSVRMGHTRETQYF. The rearrangement uses TRBV30 and TRBJ2-5; tentatively, D is TRBD1 (5 bases). The V and J ends lost 0 bases and 4 bases respectively, with 18 bases between them. Per germline, CDR1 GTSNPN and CDR2 SVGIG (reference sequence). CDR3 length: 16 amino acids.

The gene calls are TRBV6-1 and TRBJ2-3, with TRBD1 as a possible D gene (5 bases). Germline CDR1 reads MNHNS; CDR2 reads SASEGT. The V and J ends lost 4 bases and 2 bases respectively, with 13 bases between them. The length of the CDR3 is 15 residues. The CDR3 here is CASSGRVDNTDTQYF. The CDR3, as DNA: TGTGCCAGCAGTGGCCGGGTGGACAACACAGATACGCAGTATTTT.

The chain employs TRBV28 and TRBJ2-2; 11 bases fit TRBD2. The CDR3 is made up of 13 amino acids. Germline V gene sequence: CDR1 MDHEN, CDR2 SYDVKM. After removal of 10 bases from V and 6 bases from J, the junction contained 4 bases not matched to a gene. The CDR3 nucleotides are TGTGCCACCGGACTAGCGGGTCCCGGGGAGCTGTTTTTT. Its protein is CATGLAGPGELFF.

This clonotype was counted ten times or more. This chain uses TRBV4-1 with TRBJ1-2; TRBD1 matches at 9 bases. The CDR3 contains 14 residues. Trimming cost V 3 bases and J 4 bases; bases outside gene matches: 3. Germline CDR1 MGHRA, CDR2 YSYEKL. CDR3 region: CASSQGQGIYGYTF. The CDR3 DNA is TGCGCCAGCAGCCAGGGACAGGGCATCTATGGCTACACCTTC.

This chain joins TRBV6-5 and TRBJ2-7; D not certain. V shed 0 bases and J shed 7 bases, with 10 bases lying between them. This CDR3 has 13 residues. Germline V lookup: CDR1 MNHEY, CDR2 SVGAGI. The CDR3 bases are TGTGCCAGCAGTTACTCGATTGCGGAAGAGCAGTACTTC. Translation gives CASSYSIAEEQYF.

The chain couples TRBV20-1 to TRBJ2-7; a possible D gene is TRBD2 (5 bases). This CDR3 has 14 amino acids. Per the germline V gene, CDR1 is DFQATT and CDR2 is SNEGSKA (reference sequence). V was pared by 4 bases and J by 5 bases, with 18 bases between. The CDR3 region is CSAISPRDGDEQYF. The CDR3 nucleotides are TGCAGTGCTATCTCCCCTCGGGATGGGGACGAGCAGTACTTC.

As to this clonotype: This may stem from a read error, because a much larger clone lies one nucleotide away. The chain employs TRBV20-1 and TRBJ1-2, with D possibly matching TRBD1 (5 bases). This CDR3 has 14 residues. In germline, CDR1 is DFQATT, CDR2 SNEGSKA (reference sequence). Here the CDR3 reads CSASPQGRGYGYIF. The CDR3 DNA sequence: TGCAGTGCTAGTCCCCAGGGCCGTGGGTATGGCTACATCTTC.

This rearrangement joins TRBV10-3 to TRBJ1-1; TRBD1 aligns across 7 bases. This CDR3 is 15 amino acids long. From germline, CDR1 is ENHRY and CDR2 SYGVKD. V was clipped by 5 bases and J by 0 bases; unmatched bases: 6. In DNA, the CDR3 is TGTGCCATCAGTCCCCAGGGACAGTTGAACACTGAAGCTTTCTTT. Its protein is CAISPQGQLNTEAFF.

This clonotype is a singleton in its sample. V and J are TRBV12-3 or TRBV12-4 and TRBJ2-3; no definite D call. The CDR3 totals 16 residues. The V and J ends lost 3 bases and 0 bases respectively, with 13 bases between them. CDR3 region: CASSFSSRPSTDTQYF. Here the CDR3 DNA reads TGTGCCAGCAGTTTCAGTAGCCGTCCTAGCACAGATACGCAGTATTTT.

This clonotype was counted ten times or more. The V gene is TRBV7-2, the J gene TRBJ1-6; possibly TRBD1 for D (5 bases). CDR3 length: 15 residues. Per germline, CDR1 SGHTA and CDR2 FQGNSA. V was shortened by 1 base and J by 8 bases, with 12 bases between the two germline ends. The CDR3 nucleotides are TGTGCCAGCAGCTTAGACAGGACTACTGATTCACCCCTCCACTTT. It translates to CASSLDRTTDSPLHF.

There are many counts of this clonotype. The CDR3 region has the DNA TGCGCCAGCAGCTTGGATGGCCAATCCTATGGCTACACCTTC. Its protein product is CASSLDGQSYGYTF. The rearrangement links TRBV5-1 to TRBJ1-2; D unclear. From germline, CDR1 is SGHRS and CDR2 YFSETQ. The CDR3 is made up of 14 amino acids. The V end lost 0 bases, the J end lost 4 bases, and 10 bases lay between the germline ends.

There are a few counts of this clonotype. The gene calls are TRBV2 and TRBJ2-3; D uncertain. Per the germline V gene, CDR1 is SNHLY and CDR2 is FYNNEI. The V gene lost 8 bases and the J gene lost 4 bases, with 10 bases spanning the gap. The CDR3 loop spans 12 amino acids. The CDR3 loop reads CASGETADTQYF. CDR3 nucleotide sequence: TGTGCCAGCGGAGAGACGGCAGATACGCAGTATTTT. Supplemented by reference TRBV2 and TRBJ2-3, the full variable domain reads EPEVTQTPSHQVTQMGQEVILRCVPISNHLYFYWYRQILGQKVEFLVSFYNNEISEKSEIFDDQFSVERPDGSNFTLKIRSTKLEDSAMYFCASGETADTQYFGPGTRLTVL.

In its sample, this clonotype was seen many times. The chain couples TRBV29-1 to TRBJ1-2; 9 positions match TRBD1. Germline CDR1 SQVTM, CDR2 ANQGSEA. The CDR3 runs to 14 residues. Trimming removed 5 bases from V and 2 bases from J; junction bases left unmatched: 6. Here the CDR3 DNA reads TGCAGCGTTTGGACAGGGGCCGTCAACTATGGCTACACCTTC. As protein: CSVWTGAVNYGYTF.

Many counts were recorded for this clonotype. The chain couples TRBV29-1 to TRBJ1-1, with 8 bases identical to TRBD1. Germline CDR1 and CDR2: SQVTM and ANQGSEA. The CDR3 is 16 amino acids. J lost 0 bases, V lost 4 bases, and 10 bases had no gene match. The DNA for the CDR3 is TGCAGCGTTGGCGCGAAGACAGGGGCCCTGAACACTGAAGCTTTCTTT. Residues: CSVGAKTGALNTEAFF.

This clonotype is judged medium-sized. The conserved phenylalanine or tryptophan normally closing the CDR3 is absent here, so this likely arose from a read error. The limits of the CDR3 on the DNA are not certain, so only TCRdb's listed CDR3 is given. This CDR3 reads CASYRGPVST. V is TRBV2 and J is TRBJ1-2; TRBD1 was called by the table and not checked on the DNA. From germline, CDR1 is SNHLY and CDR2 FYNNEI. The CDR3 extends over 10 residues, inclusive of both ends.